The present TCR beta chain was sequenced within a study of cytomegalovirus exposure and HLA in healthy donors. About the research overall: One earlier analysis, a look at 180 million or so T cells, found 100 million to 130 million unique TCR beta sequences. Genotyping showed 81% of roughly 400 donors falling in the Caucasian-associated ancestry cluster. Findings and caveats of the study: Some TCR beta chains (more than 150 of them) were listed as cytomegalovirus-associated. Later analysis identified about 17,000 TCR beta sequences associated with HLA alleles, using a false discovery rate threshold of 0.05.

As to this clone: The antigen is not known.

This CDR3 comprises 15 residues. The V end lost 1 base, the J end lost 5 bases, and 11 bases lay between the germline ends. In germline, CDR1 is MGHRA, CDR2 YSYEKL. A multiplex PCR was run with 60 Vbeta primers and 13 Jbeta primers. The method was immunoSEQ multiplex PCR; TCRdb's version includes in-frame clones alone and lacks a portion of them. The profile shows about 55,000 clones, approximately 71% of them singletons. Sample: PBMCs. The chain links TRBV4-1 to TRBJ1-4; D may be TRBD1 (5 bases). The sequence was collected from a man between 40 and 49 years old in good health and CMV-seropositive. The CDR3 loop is CASSQVPTVNEKLFF. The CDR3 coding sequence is TGCGCCAGCAGCCAAGTACCGACAGTAAATGAAAAACTGTTTTTT.